Each of the 19 T cell receptor beta chains below was sequenced from the same sample in a study of shared clonotypes between healthy human individuals. Clones were sequenced by immunoSEQ multiplex PCR, and TCRdb holds only the in-frame ones, with some missing. The sample lists 1.6 million or so clones, approximately 98.5% occurring once. Sequenced input: naive CD4+ T cells sorted from blood. Subset reported: CD45RA+ positively selected. These receptors were taken from a man aged 30 to 39 in good health.

Comments on this clone: The same CDR3 also results from other DNA sequences found in this sample. This rearrangement joins TRBV20-1 to TRBJ2-3; D is unclear. The CDR3 extends over 11 amino acids. Germline-derived CDR1 and CDR2 are DFQATT and SNEGSKA (reference sequence). With 4 bases removed from V and 2 bases from J, the gap between germline ends came to 4 bases. This CDR3 reads CSATITDTQYF. DNA for the CDR3: TGCAGTGCTACTATCACAGATACGCAGTATTTT.

V is TRBV4-3 and J is TRBJ2-1, with 11 bases aligning to TRBD2. With 2 bases clipped from V and 6 bases from J, the junction kept 6 bases outside the gene matches. CDR3 size: 16 residues. The germline V gene encodes CDR1 LGHNA and CDR2 YSLEER. CDR3 DNA sequence: TGCGCCAGCAGCCAAACTAGCGGGAGTCGCACCAATGAGCAGTTCTTC. Translated: CASSQTSGSRTNEQFF.

This clone was picked up one time. The chain carries TRBV7-2 and TRBJ2-6; 8 bases align to TRBD1. The V segment lost 6 bases and the J segment 0 bases; nucleotides outside the gene matches: 4. In germline, CDR1 is SGHTA, CDR2 FQGNSA. The CDR3 sequence is 16 residues long. The CDR3 nucleotides are TGTGCCAGCAGAGATACAGGGGGCTCTGGGGCCAACGTCCTGACTTTC. Translated, it gives CASRDTGGSGANVLTF.

The V and J genes are TRBV9 and TRBJ2-2, with 8 bases fitting TRBD1. The germline V gene encodes CDR1 SGDLS and CDR2 YYNGEE. The CDR3 loop spans 15 amino acids. The junction had 6 bases not matched to a gene; V was cut back by 4 bases and J by 4 bases. This chain's CDR3 is CASSPRTGSTGELFF. The CDR3 nucleotides read TGTGCCAGCAGCCCGCGGACAGGGAGCACCGGGGAGCTGTTTTTT.

This chain links TRBV27 with TRBJ1-1, with 7 nucleotides matching TRBD1. CDR3 length: 17 amino acids. The J segment lost 0 bases and the V segment lost 2 bases, leaving 9 bases of the junction unmatched. Per the germline V gene, CDR1 is MNHEY and CDR2 is SMNVEV (reference sequence). The CDR3 sequence is CASSLGPGQSMNTEAFF. DNA for the CDR3: TGTGCCAGCAGTTTAGGCCCGGGACAGAGTATGAACACTGAAGCTTTCTTT.

The chain has TRBV15 and TRBJ2-1; 9 bases are a match to TRBD1. Per the germline V gene, CDR1 is LNHNV and CDR2 is YYDKDF (reference sequence). The CDR3 has 15 amino acids. V lost 2 bases to trimming and J lost 3 bases; unmatched junction nucleotides: 2. In nucleotides, the CDR3 is TGTGCCACCAGCAGAAGACAGGGGGGCTACAATGAGCAGTTCTTC. Amino acids: CATSRRQGGYNEQFF.

This clone was seen only once. This chain uses TRBV25-1 with TRBJ2-7; D not certain. The V end was cut by 6 bases, the J end by 7 bases, with 19 bases between. This CDR3 has 14 residues. Germline V gene sequence: CDR1 MGHDK, CDR2 SYGVNS. Here the CDR3 DNA reads TGTGCCAGCAGCGACGCTAGATCCTCGGGTGAGCAGTACTTC. This encodes CASSDARSSGEQYF.

The chain employs TRBV11-3 and TRBJ2-3; the match to TRBD1 covers 8 bases. This CDR3 is 16 amino acids long. The V gene's germline CDR1 is SGHNT and CDR2 YENEEA. V was clipped by 0 bases and J by 1 base; unmatched bases: 3. The chain's CDR3 is CASSLETGAGTDTQYF. Here the CDR3 DNA reads TGTGCCAGCAGCTTAGAGACAGGGGCTGGCACAGATACGCAGTATTTT.

The chain carries TRBV7-7 and TRBJ2-5, with 10 bases matching TRBD1. Losses at the gene ends were 0 bases for V and 5 bases for J; bases not matched to a gene: 9. This CDR3 comprises 17 residues. Germline CDR1 and CDR2: SSHAT and FNYEAQ (reference sequence). This CDR3 is CASSLAVAGTGAETQYF. In DNA form, the CDR3 reads TGTGCCAGCAGCTTAGCGGTCGCCGGGACAGGGGCGGAGACCCAGTACTTC.

The V call is TRBV12-5, the J call TRBJ2-5; D might be TRBD1 (6 bases). V lost 6 bases to trimming and J lost 0 bases, with 8 bases between them. The germline gives CDR1 LGHNT, CDR2 FRNRAP. This CDR3 is built from 13 residues. The CDR3 spells CASGDSDQETQYF. CDR3 sequence (DNA): TGTGCTAGTGGGGACAGCGACCAAGAGACCCAGTACTTC.

In nucleotides, the CDR3 is TGTGCCAGCAGCCAAGATTTTGTAGCGGGGGCTAGCACAGATACGCAGTATTTT. Its protein product is CASSQDFVAGASTDTQYF. V gene TRBV14 combines with J gene TRBJ2-3; 9 positions match TRBD2. V trimming: 0 bases; J trimming: 0 bases; junction bases outside the gene matches: 7. This CDR3 region has 18 residues. Germline values: CDR1 SGHDN, CDR2 FVKESK.

V gene TRBV5-6 combines with J gene TRBJ1-3; TRBD1 is a possible D gene (5 bases). Germline loops: CDR1 SGHDT, CDR2 YYEEEE. The ends were cut back, 3 bases at V and 0 bases at J, with 10 bases in the middle. The CDR3 length is 15 residues. The CDR3, as DNA: TGTGCCAGCAGCTGGAGGGGCAGCTCTGGAAACACCATATATTTT. It yields the protein CASSWRGSSGNTIYF.

The chain is built from TRBV15 and TRBJ2-7, with D perhaps TRBD1 (6 bases). The CDR3 runs to 14 residues. The ends were cut back, 1 base at V and 9 bases at J, with 16 bases in the middle. Looked up from germline, CDR1 is LNHNV and CDR2 is YYDKDF (reference sequence). The CDR3 protein is CATSRVRGSDGQYF. In DNA, the CDR3 is TGTGCCACCAGCAGAGTTAGGGGGAGCGATGGGCAGTACTTC.

The genes are TRBV5-1 and TRBJ2-2, with TRBD2 identical over 10 bases. V gave up 4 bases and J gave up 6 bases; unmatched junction bases: 12. Germline lookup yields CDR1 SGHRS and CDR2 YFSETQ. CDR3 size: 17 residues. The CDR3 here is CASSQRSGRALPGELFF. In DNA form, the CDR3 reads TGCGCCAGCAGCCAGAGAAGCGGGAGGGCCCTCCCCGGGGAGCTGTTTTTT.

The V gene is TRBV2, the J gene TRBJ2-6; D call uncertain. Germline V gives CDR1 SNHLY, CDR2 FYNNEI. The ends were cut back, 5 bases at V and 0 bases at J, with 2 bases in the middle. The CDR3 is 13 residues long. DNA for the CDR3: TGTGCCAGCAGTAACTCTGGGGCCAACGTCCTGACTTTC. This translates into CASSNSGANVLTF.

V usage is TRBV10-1 and J usage is TRBJ2-2; TRBD2 matches 10 bases. The CDR3 covers 15 residues. The germline gives CDR1 WNHNN, CDR2 SYGVQD (reference sequence). V gave up 6 bases and J gave up 5 bases; unmatched junction bases: 6. The CDR3 bases are TGCGCCAGCAGCAAAACTAGCGGGACAACCGGGGAGCTGTTTTTT. This gives the protein CASSKTSGTTGELFF.

This rearrangement joins TRBV4-1 to TRBJ2-5; D remains ambiguous. Per germline, CDR1 MGHRA and CDR2 YSYEKL. There are 15 residues in the CDR3. Trimming left V 0 bases short and J 7 bases short, with 15 bases between. CDR3 loop: CASSQDTTDLGTQYF. In nucleotides, the CDR3 is TGCGCCAGCAGCCAAGATACAACAGATCTTGGGACCCAGTACTTC.

J is TRBJ1-3 and V is TRBV6-1; 12 nucleotides agree with TRBD1. This CDR3 contains 15 residues. The germline CDR1 and CDR2 sequences are MNHNS and SASEGT. V lost 8 bases, J lost 4 bases, and 6 bases stayed unmatched. CDR3 in amino acids: CASWDRGRKGNTIYF. The CDR3 DNA reads as TGTGCCAGCTGGGACAGGGGGCGCAAAGGAAACACCATATATTTT.

The chain combines TRBV9 with TRBJ1-4; D uncertain. CDR1 SGDLS and CDR2 YYNGEE come from the germline V gene. This CDR3 has 13 residues. Trimming pared 0 bases from V and 10 bases from J, leaving 10 bases between. The CDR3 reads CASSVAPSGKLFF. CDR3 DNA sequence: TGTGCCAGCAGCGTAGCCCCCTCTGGAAAACTGTTTTTT. Looking up the rest from reference TRBV9 and TRBJ1-4 gives the full variable domain: DSGVTQTPKHLITATGQRVTLRCSPRSGDLSVYWYQQSLDQGLQFLIQYYNGEERAKGNILERFSAQQFPDLHSELNLSSLELGDSALYFCASSVAPSGKLFFGSGTQLSVL.